The next 22 T cell receptor beta chains were all read from a single sample in a study of T cells in Graves' hyperthyroidism and ophthalmopathy. Amplified TCR beta CDR3 regions came from RNA transcripts. With the HTBI primer set, the TCR CDR3 went through a first round of RT-PCR. Using its own MiXCR run on the multiplex PCR reads, TCRdb lists one record per CDR3 protein. The table includes approximately 610,000 distinct CDR3 sequences, around 15% detected once. The sample consisted of blood. The receptors stem from a woman aged 35 to 49 with Graves' ophthalmopathy.

The table lists this clonotype with many counts. The chain has TRBV20-1 and TRBJ1-5; tentatively, D is TRBD1 (6 bases). The CDR3 extends over 15 amino acids. Germline CDR1 DFQATT, CDR2 SNEGSKA (reference sequence). Trimming removed 3 bases at V and 4 bases at J, with 16 bases between. The CDR3 region has the DNA TGCAGTGCTAGGGAGGTACAGGGCGTTAATCAGCCCCAGCATTTT. The encoded protein is CSAREVQGVNQPQHF.

This clonotype has more than one count but fewer than ten. The chain recombines TRBV6-5 with TRBJ1-1; D gene unclear. The germline gives CDR1 MNHEY, CDR2 SVGAGI. The CDR3 is 11 residues long. V lost 8 bases to trimming and J lost 5 bases, with 9 bases between them. CDR3 sequence (DNA): TGTGCCAGCGGTCGTGTAACTGAAGCTTTCTTT. Protein: CASGRVTEAFF.

V usage is TRBV5-4 and J usage is TRBJ1-2, with a weak D call TRBD1 (6 bases). V shed 5 bases and J shed 5 bases, with 16 bases lying between them. The length of the CDR3 is 14 residues. Germline-derived CDR1 and CDR2 are SGHNT and YYREEE (reference sequence). CDR3 amino acids: CASRLHGGAYGYTF. The CDR3 DNA reads as TGTGCCAGCAGATTACATGGGGGCGCTTATGGCTACACCTTC.

Many counts were recorded for this clonotype. The chain recombines TRBV29-1 with TRBJ2-7; 7 bases map to TRBD1. CDR3 length equals 12 residues. V shed 5 bases and J 4 bases; nucleotides not matched to a gene: 5. Germline assignment: CDR1 SQVTM and CDR2 ANQGSEA. CDR3 protein: CSVMGQRYEQYF. In DNA form, the CDR3 reads TGCAGCGTTATGGGACAGCGGTACGAGCAGTACTTC.

In its sample, this clonotype was seen many times. The J gene is TRBJ2-4, the V gene TRBV28, with D possibly called TRBD1 or TRBD2 (5 bases each). This CDR3 contains 17 residues. Between the trimmed V and J ends, which lost 3 bases and 0 bases, there was a span of 15 bases. Germline V gene lookup returns CDR1 MDHEN and CDR2 SYDVKM. The CDR3 sequence is CASSLGTGALAKNIQYF. CDR3 DNA sequence: TGTGCCAGCAGTTTGGGAACCGGGGCACTAGCCAAAAACATTCAGTACTTC.

The chain links TRBV28 to TRBJ1-2; D is undetermined. From germline, CDR1 is MDHEN and CDR2 SYDVKM. V was clipped by 5 bases and J by 3 bases, with 10 bases between them. CDR3 size: 13 residues. This CDR3 reads CASSIPGYYGYTF. The CDR3 nucleotides read TGTGCCAGCAGTATCCCAGGTTACTATGGCTACACCTTC.

This clonotype has at least ten counts. The V call is TRBV27, the J call TRBJ1-1; D remains ambiguous. Trimming removed 5 bases from V and 0 bases from J, with 13 bases in between. Looked up from germline, CDR1 is MNHEY and CDR2 is SMNVEV (reference sequence). CDR3 size: 15 residues. CDR3 residues: CASSLLGRVNTEAFF. The CDR3 region has the DNA TGTGCCAGCAGTCTCCTCGGACGGGTGAACACTGAAGCTTTCTTT.

This clonotype was counted many times. The V and J genes are TRBV7-2 and TRBJ1-2, with no clear D. The germline V and J ends were trimmed by 1 base and 8 bases, with 11 bases remaining between them. Germline V gene data show CDR1 as SGHTA and CDR2 as FQGNSA. The CDR3 has 13 amino acids. The CDR3 DNA follows: TGTGCCAGCAGCTTAGGAAGGCGCGGCGGCTACACCTTC. It translates to CASSLGRRGGYTF.

The V call is TRBV6-5, the J call TRBJ2-7, with D perhaps TRBD1 (5 bases). Germline CDR1 reads MNHEY; CDR2 reads SVGAGI. The V end was cut by 2 bases, the J end by 6 bases, with 14 bases between. The CDR3 runs to 14 residues. CDR3 bases: TGTGCCAGCAGTTACGGTTCCAGCGACAGCGAGCAGTACTTC. Translation: CASSYGSSDSEQYF.

This clonotype was seen at least ten times. The rearrangement joins TRBV10-3 to TRBJ1-2; 7 nucleotides match TRBD1. The CDR3 has 15 residues. Germline V lookup: CDR1 ENHRY, CDR2 SYGVKD. Losses at the gene ends were 6 bases for V and 2 bases for J; bases not matched to a gene: 9. CDR3: CAIRDSDRVNYGYTF. The DNA of the CDR3 is TGTGCCATCAGGGATTCCGACAGGGTCAACTATGGCTACACCTTC.

The chain uses TRBV11-2 and TRBJ2-6; the D gene could be TRBD1 or TRBD2 (6 bases each). Per the germline V gene, CDR1 is SGHAT and CDR2 is FQNNGV. The germline V and J ends were trimmed by 5 bases and 4 bases, with 15 bases remaining between them. CDR3 length equals 16 residues. This chain's CDR3 is CASSLPGAGGANVLTF. CDR3 sequence (DNA): TGTGCCAGCAGCCTGCCAGGGGCGGGGGGGGCCAACGTCCTGACTTTC. Based on the CDR3 plus reference TRBV11-2 and TRBJ2-6, the full variable domain is EAGVAQSPRYKIIEKRQSVAFWCNPISGHATLYWYQQILGQGPKLLIQFQNNGVVDDSQLPKDRFSAERLKGVDSTLKIQPAKLEDSAVYLCASSLPGAGGANVLTFGAGSRLTVL.

This clonotype was counted ten times or more. The V call is TRBV28, the J call TRBJ1-1; no definite D call. The CDR3 spans 14 residues. The germline V gene has CDR1 MDHEN and CDR2 SYDVKM. Trimming left V 2 bases short and J 5 bases short, with 12 bases between. The CDR3 protein is CASSLKVGRTEAFF. CDR3 sequence (DNA): TGTGCCAGCAGTTTAAAGGTAGGGCGTACTGAAGCTTTCTTT.

This clonotype has only a few counts. The chain is built from TRBV28 and TRBJ2-7; 7 nucleotides line up with TRBD2. Germline trimming cut 8 bases from V and 2 bases from J; bases unmatched to any gene: 9. The CDR3 is made up of 14 amino acids. Per germline, CDR1 MDHEN and CDR2 SYDVKM. Here the CDR3 reads CASGGGRTPYEQYF. The CDR3 coding sequence is TGTGCCAGCGGAGGCGGGAGAACCCCCTACGAGCAGTACTTC. Full variable domain (missing parts from reference TRBV28 and TRBJ2-7): DVKVTQSSRYLVKRTGEKVFLECVQDMDHENMFWYRQDPGLGLRLIYFSYDVKMKEKGDIPEGYSVSREKKERFSLILESASTNQTSMYLCASGGGRTPYEQYFGPGTRLTVT.

This clonotype was detected many times. V is TRBV19 and J is TRBJ1-1, with 7 bases matching TRBD1. Trimming at V came to 10 bases and at J to 0 bases, leaving 5 bases not matched to a gene. CDR1 is LNHDA, CDR2 SQIVND, per germline (reference sequence). This CDR3 region has 13 residues. The CDR3 sequence is CATGQGVNTEAFF. The CDR3 nucleotides are TGTGCCACCGGGCAGGGGGTGAACACTGAAGCTTTCTTT.

This chain joins TRBV6-2 or TRBV6-3 and TRBJ2-5, with D perhaps matching TRBD2 (6 bases). This CDR3 comprises 20 residues. Trimming cost V 3 bases and J 1 base, with 27 bases left between them. Germline V CDR1 and CDR2: MNHEY, SVGEGT. The CDR3: CASSYLWTGLANPTQETQYF. In DNA form, the CDR3 reads TGTGCCAGCAGTTATCTGTGGACGGGACTCGCTAACCCAACCCAAGAGACCCAGTACTTC.

The sample holds many counts of this clonotype. CDR3 amino acids: CSARDPNRGGYTF. In nucleotides, the CDR3 is TGCAGTGCTAGAGATCCGAACAGGGGTGGCTACACCTTC. The chain is built from TRBV20-1 and TRBJ1-2, with 7 bases identical to TRBD1. CDR3 length: 13 residues. The ends lost 0 bases at V and 7 bases at J; junction bases unmatched: 5. Germline V lookup: CDR1 DFQATT, CDR2 SNEGSKA (reference sequence).

V usage is TRBV9 and J usage is TRBJ2-7; possible D gene TRBD2, 5 bases. CDR1 and CDR2 (germline): SGDLS, YYNGEE. Trimming removed 0 bases from V and 4 bases from J, with 8 bases in between. CDR3 length equals 13 residues. CDR3 in DNA: TGTGCCAGCAGCGTAGCAACGGGATACGAGCAGTACTTC. This sequence encodes CASSVATGYEQYF.

This clonotype was found once. This rearrangement joins TRBV20-1 to TRBJ2-5; no clear D gene. The CDR3 spans 15 residues. The ends were cut back, 0 bases at V and 2 bases at J, with 13 bases in the middle. Germline CDR1 DFQATT, CDR2 SNEGSKA (reference sequence). The CDR3 here is CSARDRVTGQETQYF. The CDR3 nucleotides are TGCAGTGCTAGAGATCGGGTGACCGGACAAGAGACCCAGTACTTC.

This clonotype was observed many times. The V and J genes are TRBV5-1 and TRBJ1-1; D is uncertain. The ends were cut back, 0 bases at V and 4 bases at J, with 13 bases in the middle. The CDR3 is made up of 15 amino acids. Germline CDR1 is SGHRS and CDR2 is YFSETQ. CDR3: CASSLDPAPRTEAFF. The CDR3 nucleotides read TGCGCCAGCAGCTTGGACCCAGCCCCACGCACTGAAGCTTTCTTT.

This clonotype was seen a handful of times. The genes are TRBV5-6 and TRBJ2-2, with D unclear. Germline V gene sequence: CDR1 SGHDT, CDR2 YYEEEE. This CDR3 is built from 15 residues. The germline V and J ends were trimmed by 3 bases and 3 bases, with 12 bases remaining between them. The CDR3 loop is CASSSSDGYTGELFF. CDR3 nucleotide sequence: TGTGCCAGCAGCTCTTCCGACGGGTACACCGGGGAGCTGTTTTTT.

This clonotype appeared many times. The rearrangement joins TRBV9 to TRBJ1-2; possibly TRBD1 for D (5 bases). CDR1 and CDR2 from the germline V gene are SGDLS and YYNGEE. The V and J ends lost 3 bases and 4 bases respectively, with 13 bases between them. The CDR3 is made up of 14 amino acids. The CDR3 loop reads CASSGQGTGYGYTF. The CDR3 bases are TGTGCCAGCAGCGGCCAGGGTACGGGCTATGGCTACACCTTC.

This clonotype appeared many times. The chain recombines TRBV5-1 with TRBJ2-7; the D gene is possibly TRBD2 (7 bases). V was clipped by 0 bases and J by 5 bases, with 12 bases between them. Germline CDR1 SGHRS, CDR2 YFSETQ. This CDR3 region has 14 residues. The CDR3 sequence: CASSLGGRGNEQYF. The CDR3 DNA sequence: TGCGCCAGCAGCTTGGGAGGGAGGGGGAACGAGCAGTACTTC.